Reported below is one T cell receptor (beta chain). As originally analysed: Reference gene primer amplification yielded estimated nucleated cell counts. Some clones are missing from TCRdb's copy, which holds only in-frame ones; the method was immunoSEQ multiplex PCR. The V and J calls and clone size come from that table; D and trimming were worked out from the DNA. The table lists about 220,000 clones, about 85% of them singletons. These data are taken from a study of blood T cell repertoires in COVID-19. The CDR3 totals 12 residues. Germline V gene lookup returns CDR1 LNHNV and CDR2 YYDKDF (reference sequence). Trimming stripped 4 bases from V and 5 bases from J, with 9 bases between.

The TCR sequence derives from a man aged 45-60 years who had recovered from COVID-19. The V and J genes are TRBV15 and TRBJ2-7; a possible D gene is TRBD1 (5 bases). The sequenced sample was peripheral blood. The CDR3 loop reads CATSTGFHEQYF. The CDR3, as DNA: TGTGCCACCAGCACAGGGTTTCACGAGCAGTACTTC.